The rows below give T cell receptor beta chains drawn from one sample of a study of blood T cells in healthy people across ages. TCRdb reanalysed the 5' RACE reads using MiXCR and keeps one entry per CDR3 protein. The table has about 2 million distinct CDR3 sequences, 49% seen once. The sample consisted of blood. The receptor source for this set is a woman aged 40-49 years in good health. Both conserved end residues are part of each CDR3. D genes are given only for firm matches. Clone size, where shown, is once, few, many, or a class for clones that have expanded.

CDR3aa: CASSQEEIDTQYF
CDR3nt: TGCGCCAGCAGCCAAGAAGAGATAGATACGCAGTATTTT
len: 13
j_gene: TRBJ2-3
v_gene: TRBV4-1
d_gene: -
abundance: -

CDR3aa: CASSYGERSQYF
CDR3nt: TGTGCCAGCAGCTACGGTGAACGGAGTCAGTACTTC
len: 12
j_gene: TRBJ2-5
v_gene: TRBV7-9
d_gene: -
abundance: -

CDR3aa: CASSGTGTLETQYF
CDR3nt: TGTGCCAGCAGTGGGACAGGGACCTTGGAGACCCAGTACTTC
len: 14
j_gene: TRBJ2-5
v_gene: TRBV2
d_gene: TRBD1
abundance: -

CDR3aa: CASSLLAGGTEAFF
CDR3nt: TGTGCCAGCAGTTTATTGGCCGGGGGGACTGAAGCTTTCTTT
len: 14
j_gene: TRBJ1-1
v_gene: TRBV12-3/TRBV12-4
d_gene: -
abundance: few

CDR3aa: CASSSMGQGHYGYTF
CDR3nt: TGTGCCAGCAGCTCTATGGGACAGGGCCACTATGGCTACACCTTC
len: 15
j_gene: TRBJ1-2
v_gene: TRBV11-1
d_gene: TRBD1
abundance: -

CDR3aa: CASSEEAIRSETQYF
CDR3nt: TGTGCCAGCAGTGAGGAGGCGATCCGTTCGGAGACCCAGTACTTC
len: 15
j_gene: TRBJ2-5
v_gene: TRBV2
d_gene: -
abundance: few

CDR3aa: CSVVETSGANVLTF
CDR3nt: TGCAGCGTTGTAGAGACCTCTGGGGCCAACGTCCTGACTTTC
len: 14
j_gene: TRBJ2-6
v_gene: TRBV29-1
d_gene: -
abundance: -

CDR3aa: CASSIGGAGATNEKLFF
CDR3nt: TGTGCCAGTAGTATAGGAGGCGCAGGGGCTACTAATGAAAAACTGTTTTTT
len: 17
j_gene: TRBJ1-4
v_gene: TRBV19
d_gene: -
abundance: -

CDR3aa: CASSPTGARRDTQYF
CDR3nt: TGTGCCAGCAGCCCGACAGGGGCCCGCAGAGATACGCAGTATTTT
len: 15
j_gene: TRBJ2-3
v_gene: TRBV7-9
d_gene: TRBD1
abundance: once

CDR3aa: CASSNHRVGFNYGYTF
CDR3nt: TGTGCCAGCAGCAACCATCGTGTGGGCTTTAACTATGGCTACACCTTC
len: 16
j_gene: TRBJ1-2
v_gene: TRBV21-1
d_gene: -
abundance: few

CDR3aa: CASSQHSMNTEAFF
CDR3nt: TGTGCCAGCAGCCAGCATAGCATGAACACTGAAGCTTTCTTT
len: 14
j_gene: TRBJ1-1
v_gene: TRBV7-2
d_gene: -
abundance: -

CDR3aa: CASNPRDAAAYEQYF
CDR3nt: TGTGCCAGCAACCCCCGGGACGCGGCCGCCTACGAGCAGTACTTC
len: 15
j_gene: TRBJ2-7
v_gene: TRBV6-1
d_gene: -
abundance: -

CDR3aa: CASGRGPLYYEQYF
CDR3nt: TGTGCCAGCGGTCGGGGACCCCTGTACTACGAGCAGTACTTC
len: 14
j_gene: TRBJ2-7
v_gene: TRBV6-5
d_gene: -
abundance: -

CDR3aa: CASSESTGSSEKLFF
CDR3nt: TGTGCCAGCAGCGAGTCGACAGGGTCTTCTGAAAAACTGTTTTTT
len: 15
j_gene: TRBJ1-4
v_gene: TRBV9
d_gene: TRBD1
abundance: few

CDR3aa: CAIRSTGGDNSPPHF
CDR3nt: TGTGCCATCCGCAGCACAGGGGGCGATAATTCACCCCCCCACTTT
len: 15
j_gene: TRBJ1-6
v_gene: TRBV10-3
d_gene: TRBD1
abundance: once

CDR3aa: CASSLWDLKTQYF
CDR3nt: TGCGCCAGCAGCCTTTGGGACCTAAAGACCCAGTACTTC
len: 13
j_gene: TRBJ2-5
v_gene: TRBV5-1
d_gene: -
abundance: -

CDR3aa: CSGVAGGPRETQYF
CDR3nt: TGCAGCGGGGTAGCGGGGGGGCCGAGGGAGACCCAGTACTTC
len: 14
j_gene: TRBJ2-5
v_gene: TRBV29-1
d_gene: TRBD2
abundance: few

CDR3aa: CASMEAATNEKLFF
CDR3nt: TGTGCCAGCATGGAGGCTGCAACTAATGAAAAACTGTTTTTT
len: 14
j_gene: TRBJ1-4
v_gene: TRBV6-5
d_gene: -
abundance: -

CDR3aa: CASGNRGPGRNTEAFF
CDR3nt: TGTGCCAGCGGAAACAGGGGCCCGGGTAGGAACACTGAAGCTTTCTTT
len: 16
j_gene: TRBJ1-1
v_gene: TRBV6-5
d_gene: TRBD1
abundance: -

CDR3aa: CASSSPASEGEKLFF
CDR3nt: TGCGCCAGCAGCTCCCCGGCCTCGGAGGGTGAAAAACTGTTTTTT
len: 15
j_gene: TRBJ1-4
v_gene: TRBV5-1
d_gene: -
abundance: -

CDR3aa: CASSLGVTEQYF
CDR3nt: TGTGCCAGCAGCTTAGGGGTTACCGAGCAGTACTTC
len: 12
j_gene: TRBJ2-7
v_gene: TRBV7-2
d_gene: -
abundance: many

CDR3aa: CASSFTAASGQLITDTQYF
CDR3nt: TGTGCCAGCAGTTTTACGGCAGCAAGCGGGCAGCTAATTACAGATACGCAGTATTTT
len: 19
j_gene: TRBJ2-3
v_gene: TRBV28
d_gene: -
abundance: -

CDR3aa: CASSLTGGRSYNEQFF
CDR3nt: TGTGCCAGCAGTTTAACCGGGGGGCGATCCTACAATGAGCAGTTCTTC
len: 16
j_gene: TRBJ2-1
v_gene: TRBV27
d_gene: -
abundance: -

CDR3aa: CSALVSGGISTDTQYF
CDR3nt: TGCAGTGCCCTAGTCTCAGGGGGGATTAGCACAGATACGCAGTATTTT
len: 16
j_gene: TRBJ2-3
v_gene: TRBV20-1
d_gene: -
abundance: -

CDR3aa: CASSSPRGGPSTDTQYF
CDR3nt: TGTGCCAGCAGCTCCCCCCGGGGGGGGCCGAGCACAGATACGCAGTATTTT
len: 17
j_gene: TRBJ2-3
v_gene: TRBV9
d_gene: TRBD2
abundance: -

CDR3aa: CASSLARPGQNEQFF
CDR3nt: TGCGCCAGCAGCTTGGCTCGTCCGGGGCAGAATGAGCAGTTCTTC
len: 15
j_gene: TRBJ2-1
v_gene: TRBV5-1
d_gene: -
abundance: -

CDR3aa: CASSLAGTEIYEQYF
CDR3nt: TGTGCCAGCAGCTTAGCTGGGACGGAGATCTACGAGCAGTACTTC
len: 15
j_gene: TRBJ2-7
v_gene: TRBV7-9
d_gene: -
abundance: few

CDR3aa: CASSTGWSNYGYTF
CDR3nt: TGTGCCAGCTCTACCGGTTGGTCTAACTATGGCTACACCTTC
len: 14
j_gene: TRBJ1-2
v_gene: TRBV18
d_gene: -
abundance: -

CDR3aa: CASSHSQGGTEAFF
CDR3nt: TGCGCCAGCAGCCACTCCCAGGGGGGCACTGAAGCTTTCTTT
len: 14
j_gene: TRBJ1-1
v_gene: TRBV4-1
d_gene: TRBD1
abundance: -

CDR3aa: CASSESDRDHEQYF
CDR3nt: TGTGCCAGCAGTGAGTCTGACAGGGACCACGAGCAGTACTTC
len: 14
j_gene: TRBJ2-7
v_gene: TRBV6-1
d_gene: TRBD1
abundance: -

CDR3aa: CASSPHRGASTDTQYF
CDR3nt: TGTGCCAGCAGCCCCCACCGTGGGGCTAGCACAGATACGCAGTATTTT
len: 16
j_gene: TRBJ2-3
v_gene: TRBV7-9
d_gene: -
abundance: few

CDR3aa: CASRWRGQGGTEAFF
CDR3nt: TGCGCCAGCAGATGGAGAGGACAGGGAGGGACTGAAGCTTTCTTT
len: 15
j_gene: TRBJ1-1
v_gene: TRBV4-1
d_gene: TRBD1
abundance: -

CDR3aa: CASITGGAPNTEAFF
CDR3nt: TGTGCCAGCATCACAGGGGGCGCCCCGAACACTGAAGCTTTCTTT
len: 15
j_gene: TRBJ1-1
v_gene: TRBV12-3/TRBV12-4
d_gene: TRBD1
abundance: -

CDR3aa: CASRMTGTDTQYF
CDR3nt: TGTGCCAGCAGGATGACAGGCACAGATACGCAGTATTTT
len: 13
j_gene: TRBJ2-3
v_gene: TRBV7-2
d_gene: -
abundance: -

CDR3aa: CSARGGTGVGEGGYTF
CDR3nt: TGCAGTGCTAGGGGAGGAACAGGGGTGGGTGAAGGTGGCTACACCTTC
len: 16
j_gene: TRBJ1-2
v_gene: TRBV20-1
d_gene: TRBD1
abundance: -

CDR3aa: CASGTYPDSLFGGTEAFF
CDR3nt: TGTGCCAGCGGCACTTATCCGGACAGCCTCTTCGGGGGCACTGAAGCTTTCTTT
len: 18
j_gene: TRBJ1-1
v_gene: TRBV6-1
d_gene: -
abundance: -

CDR3aa: CASSFVVWVGEQYF
CDR3nt: TGTGCCAGCAGTTTTGTGGTGTGGGTAGGCGAGCAGTACTTC
len: 14
j_gene: TRBJ2-7
v_gene: TRBV28
d_gene: -
abundance: -

CDR3aa: CASSQERLASPIQETQYF
CDR3nt: TGTGCCAGCAGCCAGGAACGGCTAGCATCCCCAATTCAAGAGACCCAGTACTTC
len: 18
j_gene: TRBJ2-5
v_gene: TRBV3-1
d_gene: -
abundance: -

CDR3aa: CASSHRDRDNEQFF
CDR3nt: TGTGCCAGCAGCCACCGGGACAGGGATAATGAGCAGTTCTTC
len: 14
j_gene: TRBJ2-1
v_gene: TRBV7-9
d_gene: TRBD1
abundance: few